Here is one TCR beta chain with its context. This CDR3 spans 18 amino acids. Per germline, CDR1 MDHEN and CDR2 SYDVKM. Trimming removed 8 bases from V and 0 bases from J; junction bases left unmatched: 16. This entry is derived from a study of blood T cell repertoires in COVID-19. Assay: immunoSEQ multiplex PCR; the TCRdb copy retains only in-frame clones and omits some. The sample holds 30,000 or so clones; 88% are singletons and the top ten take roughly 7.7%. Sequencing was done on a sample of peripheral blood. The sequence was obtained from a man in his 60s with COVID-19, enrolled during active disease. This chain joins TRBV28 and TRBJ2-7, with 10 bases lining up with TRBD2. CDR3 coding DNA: TGTGCCAGCGGATCGACCCTTACTAGCGGGGCTCTCTCCTACGAGCAGTACTTC. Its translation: CASGSTLTSGALSYEQYF. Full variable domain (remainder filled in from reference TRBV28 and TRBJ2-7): DVKVTQSSRYLVKRTGEKVFLECVQDMDHENMFWYRQDPGLGLRLIYFSYDVKMKEKGDIPEGYSVSREKKERFSLILESASTNQTSMYLCASGSTLTSGALSYEQYFGPGTRLTVT.